This T cell receptor beta chain was observed in a study of spatial heterogeneity in lung cancer. Across the whole study: TCR and UMI combinations that were unique each appeared, on average, more than ten times in raw reads. General study results and limits: Tracking of tumor mutation counts was seen in expanded intratumoral alpha and beta TCR counts.

This clonotype was seen more than once but under ten times. What it binds is unknown. Individual TCR cDNA molecules each bore their own unique molecular identifier. TCRdb used MiXCR to reprocess the 5' RACE reads, holding one entry per CDR3 protein. The profile covers approximately 94,000 distinct CDR3 sequences, with 4.4% appearing a single time and 21% taken by the ten largest. The CDR3 totals 13 residues. Germline CDR1 ENHRY, CDR2 SYGVKD. Deletions cut 6 bases from V and 3 bases from J, with 10 bases between. Described time point: sample taken at primary tumor resection. J is TRBJ2-3 and V is TRBV10-3; possibly TRBD2 for D (5 bases). The material sequenced was lung tumor tissue, taken at surgery. The receptor comes from a male donor with early-stage non-small cell lung cancer. CDR3 amino acids: CAIRYPGTDTQYF. The CDR3 DNA sequence: TGTGCCATCAGATATCCGGGAACAGATACGCAGTATTTT.